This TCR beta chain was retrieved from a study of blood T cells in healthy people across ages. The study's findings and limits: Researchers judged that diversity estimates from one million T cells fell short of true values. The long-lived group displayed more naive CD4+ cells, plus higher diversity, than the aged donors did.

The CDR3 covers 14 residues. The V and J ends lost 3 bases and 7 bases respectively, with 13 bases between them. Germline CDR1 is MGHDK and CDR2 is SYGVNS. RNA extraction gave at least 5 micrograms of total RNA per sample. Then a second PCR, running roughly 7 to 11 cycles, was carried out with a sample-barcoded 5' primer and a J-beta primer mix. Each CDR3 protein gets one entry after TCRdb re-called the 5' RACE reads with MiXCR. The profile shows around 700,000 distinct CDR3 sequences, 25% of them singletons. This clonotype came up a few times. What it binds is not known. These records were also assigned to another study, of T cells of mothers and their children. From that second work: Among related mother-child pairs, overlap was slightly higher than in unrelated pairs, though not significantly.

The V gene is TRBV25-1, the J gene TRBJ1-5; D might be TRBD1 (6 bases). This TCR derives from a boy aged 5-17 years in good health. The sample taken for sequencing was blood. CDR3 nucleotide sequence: TGTGCCAGCAGTGAGTCAGGGGAAGGCCAGCCCCAGCATTTT. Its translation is CASSESGEGQPQHF.